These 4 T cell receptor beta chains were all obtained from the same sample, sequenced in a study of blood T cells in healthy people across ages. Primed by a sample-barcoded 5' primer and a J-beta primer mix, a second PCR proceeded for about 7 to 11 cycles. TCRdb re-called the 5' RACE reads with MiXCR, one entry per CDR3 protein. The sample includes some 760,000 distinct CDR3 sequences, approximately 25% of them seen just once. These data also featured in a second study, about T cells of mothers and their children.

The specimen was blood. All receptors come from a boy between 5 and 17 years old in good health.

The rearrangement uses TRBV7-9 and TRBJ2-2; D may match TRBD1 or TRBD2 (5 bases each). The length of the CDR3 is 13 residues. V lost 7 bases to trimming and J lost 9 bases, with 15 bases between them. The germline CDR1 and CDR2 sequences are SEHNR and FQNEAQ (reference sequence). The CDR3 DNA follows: TGTGCCAGCACCATAGAGGGGTTCCGGGAGCTGTTTTTT. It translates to CASTIEGFRELFF.

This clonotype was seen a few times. The CDR3: CASSLAGSAGKAGELFF. The CDR3 nucleotides are TGTGCCAGCAGCTTAGCTGGTTCGGCGGGCAAGGCCGGGGAGCTGTTTTTT. The rearrangement joins TRBV7-9 to TRBJ2-2, with D tentatively TRBD2 (5 bases). There are 17 residues in the CDR3. The germline gives CDR1 SEHNR, CDR2 FQNEAQ (reference sequence). Trimming removed 0 bases at V and 6 bases at J, with 17 bases between. Full variable domain (remainder filled in from reference TRBV7-9 and TRBJ2-2): DTGVSQNPRHKITKRGQNVTFRCDPISEHNRLYWYRQTLGQGPEFLTYFQNEAQLEKSRLLSDRFSAERPKGSFSTLEIQRTEQGDSAMYLCASSLAGSAGKAGELFFGEGSRLTVL.

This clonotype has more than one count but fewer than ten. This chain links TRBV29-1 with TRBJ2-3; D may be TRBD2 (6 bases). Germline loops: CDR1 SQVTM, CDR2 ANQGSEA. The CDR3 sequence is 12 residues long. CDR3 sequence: CSPSDGTDTQYF. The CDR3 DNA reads TGCAGTCCTAGCGATGGCACAGATACGCAGTATTTT.

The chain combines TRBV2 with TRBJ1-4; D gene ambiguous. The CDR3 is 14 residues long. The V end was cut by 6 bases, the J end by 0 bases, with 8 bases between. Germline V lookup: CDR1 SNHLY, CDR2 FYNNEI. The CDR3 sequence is CASRDDSTNEKLFF. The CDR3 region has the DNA TGTGCCAGCAGGGACGATTCAACTAATGAAAAACTGTTTTTT.